The rows below give T cell receptor beta chains drawn from one sample of a study of blood T cell repertoires in COVID-19. Profiled with immunoSEQ multiplex PCR; TCRdb holds only in-frame clones, not every one. There are 110,000 or so clones in the sample; about nine tenths occur only once, and roughly 8% lies in the top ten. Sequenced input: peripheral blood. These receptors were collected from a human donor in a cohort sampled during active COVID-19. Both conserved end residues are part of each CDR3. Fields, in order: D gene, clone size, J gene, V gene, CDR3 DNA, CDR3 protein. A D gene is named only where the DNA matches it firmly. The size entry is marked missing in some rows and otherwise reads once, few, many or a size class.

d_gene: TRBD2
abundance: -
j_gene: TRBJ2-1
v_gene: TRBV19
CDR3nt: TGTGCCAGTAGTATTAAGCGGGAGGGTGGGTATGAGCAGTTCTTC
CDR3aa: CASSIKREGGYEQFF

d_gene: -
abundance: -
j_gene: TRBJ2-1
v_gene: TRBV3-1/TRBV3-2
CDR3nt: TGTGCCAGCAGCCAAAGGGTTAGCGGAATCTACAATGAGCAGTTCTTC
CDR3aa: CASSQRVSGIYNEQFF

d_gene: -
abundance: -
j_gene: TRBJ2-3
v_gene: TRBV20-1
CDR3nt: TGCAGTGCTCCTCAGACAGATACGCAGTATTTT
CDR3aa: CSAPQTDTQYF

d_gene: -
abundance: -
j_gene: TRBJ2-1
v_gene: TRBV10-3
CDR3nt: TGTGCCATCAGTGAGTCAGGAAAAGGGGGGGGGCACAATGAGCAGTTCTTC
CDR3aa: CAISESGKGGGHNEQFF

d_gene: TRBD1
abundance: -
j_gene: TRBJ2-3
v_gene: TRBV5-1
CDR3nt: TGCGCCAGCAGCTCGAGGACAGGGGGCACAGATACGCAGTATTTT
CDR3aa: CASSSRTGGTDTQYF

d_gene: -
abundance: -
j_gene: TRBJ1-3
v_gene: TRBV18
CDR3nt: TGTGCCAGCTCACCTTCCAGGGGAAACACCATATATTTT
CDR3aa: CASSPSRGNTIYF

d_gene: TRBD1
abundance: -
j_gene: TRBJ2-7
v_gene: TRBV6-2/TRBV6-3
CDR3nt: TGTGCCAGCAGTCAATGGACAGGGGGCTACGAGCAGTACTTC
CDR3aa: CASSQWTGGYEQYF

d_gene: -
abundance: -
j_gene: TRBJ2-5
v_gene: TRBV28
CDR3nt: TGTGTTACACAGGCCGAATTACAAGAGACCCAGTACTTC
CDR3aa: CVTQAELQETQYF

d_gene: -
abundance: -
j_gene: TRBJ2-2
v_gene: TRBV2
CDR3nt: TGTGCCAGCAGCGCTAATCAGGGGATTAACACCGGGGAGCTGTTTTTT
CDR3aa: CASSANQGINTGELFF

d_gene: -
abundance: -
j_gene: TRBJ1-1
v_gene: TRBV2
CDR3nt: TGTGCCAGCAGGACGGAGCGAGGGACTGAAGCTTTCTTT
CDR3aa: CASRTERGTEAFF

d_gene: -
abundance: -
j_gene: TRBJ2-2
v_gene: TRBV7-8
CDR3nt: TGTGCCAGCAGCTTCCCATCCGGGGAGCTGTTTTTT
CDR3aa: CASSFPSGELFF

d_gene: -
abundance: -
j_gene: TRBJ2-5
v_gene: TRBV7-9
CDR3nt: TGTGCCAGCAGCTTAGCGCTGAGAGACCAAGAGACCCAGTACTTC
CDR3aa: CASSLALRDQETQYF

d_gene: -
abundance: -
j_gene: TRBJ2-2
v_gene: TRBV19
CDR3nt: TGTGCCAGTAGTATACAGGGAATGGCAACCGGGGAGCTGTTTTTT
CDR3aa: CASSIQGMATGELFF

d_gene: TRBD1
abundance: -
j_gene: TRBJ2-1
v_gene: TRBV19
CDR3nt: TGTGCCAGTGGGGACAGGGCGCTTTACGAGAATGAGCAGTTCTTC
CDR3aa: CASGDRALYENEQFF

d_gene: -
abundance: -
j_gene: TRBJ2-7
v_gene: TRBV28
CDR3nt: TGTGCCATTAACGCATGGGCCAATTCCTACGAGCAGTACTTC
CDR3aa: CAINAWANSYEQYF

d_gene: -
abundance: few
j_gene: TRBJ2-3
v_gene: TRBV11-2
CDR3nt: TGTGCCAGCAGCTTCGGGGCAGGGGGGGATACGCAGTATTTT
CDR3aa: CASSFGAGGDTQYF

d_gene: TRBD1
abundance: -
j_gene: TRBJ2-2
v_gene: TRBV24-1
CDR3nt: TGTGCCACCAGTGACCAGACAGGGCCCAACACCGGGGAGCTGTTTTTT
CDR3aa: CATSDQTGPNTGELFF

d_gene: -
abundance: -
j_gene: TRBJ1-2
v_gene: TRBV6-1
CDR3nt: TGTGCCAGCAGTGAAGTGACGGGGGGCTACACCTTC
CDR3aa: CASSEVTGGYTF

d_gene: TRBD1
abundance: -
j_gene: TRBJ2-1
v_gene: TRBV28
CDR3nt: TGTGCCAGCAGTTGGGGCGACAGGGGGCGAAGCAATGAGCAGTTCTTC
CDR3aa: CASSWGDRGRSNEQFF

d_gene: -
abundance: -
j_gene: TRBJ2-7
v_gene: TRBV29-1
CDR3nt: TGCAGCGCCGTGGAGGGAGTCGACGAGCAGTACTTC
CDR3aa: CSAVEGVDEQYF

d_gene: -
abundance: -
j_gene: TRBJ1-1
v_gene: TRBV5-1
CDR3nt: TGCGCCAGCAGCTTGAGCGGATGGGACACTGAAGCTTTCTTT
CDR3aa: CASSLSGWDTEAFF

d_gene: -
abundance: -
j_gene: TRBJ1-1
v_gene: TRBV3-1/TRBV3-2
CDR3nt: TGTGCCAGCAGCCCCCCGGGGAGACACACTGAAGCTTTCTTT
CDR3aa: CASSPPGRHTEAFF

d_gene: -
abundance: -
j_gene: TRBJ1-6
v_gene: TRBV5-1
CDR3nt: TGCGCCAGCAGCTGGCAAACAGGGATAAGGTCACCCCTCCACTTT
CDR3aa: CASSWQTGIRSPLHF

d_gene: -
abundance: -
j_gene: TRBJ2-1
v_gene: TRBV5-4
CDR3nt: TGTGCCAGCAGCTCACAGGGATTTACCTACAATGAGCAGTTCTTC
CDR3aa: CASSSQGFTYNEQFF

d_gene: TRBD1
abundance: -
j_gene: TRBJ1-5
v_gene: TRBV29-1
CDR3nt: TGCAGCGTGGCCACAGGGGCCGTCAATCAGCCCCAGCATTTT
CDR3aa: CSVATGAVNQPQHF

d_gene: -
abundance: -
j_gene: TRBJ1-1
v_gene: TRBV5-1
CDR3nt: TGCGCCAGCAGCTTGGAAGCCGAGGCTGAAGCTTTCTTT
CDR3aa: CASSLEAEAEAFF

d_gene: TRBD1
abundance: once
j_gene: TRBJ1-2
v_gene: TRBV6-5
CDR3nt: TGTGCCAGCACCATGGACAGGGGGCCCTGGGGCTACACCTTC
CDR3aa: CASTMDRGPWGYTF